This is a list of T cell receptor beta chains from one sample in a study of shared clonotypes between healthy human individuals. Generated by immunoSEQ multiplex PCR, the TCRdb table keeps only in-frame clones and is missing some. Of some 2,100,000 clones listed, about 92% were seen once; the top ten hold about 1.8%. Sequencing used naive CD8+ T cells from PBMCs. The receptors come from a man younger than 30 in good health. Some clones in this sample may be carry-over from other donors' samples. Each CDR3 is given with its conserved first and last residue. The D gene is left open where the match is weak. Clone size is stated in some rows and not others, as once, few, many or a class when expanded.

abundance: few; j_gene: TRBJ1-2; d_gene: NA; v_gene: TRBV7-9; CDR3nt: TGTGCCAGCAGCTTACCGATAGGGGATGGCTACACCTTC; CDR3aa: CASSLPIGDGYTF
abundance: few; j_gene: TRBJ1-1; d_gene: NA; v_gene: TRBV27; CDR3nt: TGTGCCAGCAAGCAGGGAAGCACTGAAGCTTTCTTT; CDR3aa: CASKQGSTEAFF
abundance: NA; j_gene: TRBJ1-5; d_gene: NA; v_gene: TRBV11-2; CDR3nt: TGTGCCAGCAGCTTAGAATGGGGACAGCCCCAGCATTTT; CDR3aa: CASSLEWGQPQHF
abundance: NA; j_gene: TRBJ2-1; d_gene: TRBD2; v_gene: TRBV28; CDR3nt: TGTGCCAGCAGTTGGGTAGCGGGGGGCTACAATGAGCAGTTCTTC; CDR3aa: CASSWVAGGYNEQFF
abundance: NA; j_gene: TRBJ1-5; d_gene: NA; v_gene: TRBV6-1; CDR3nt: TGTGCCAGCAGTGAAGTTGCCGGGGCCTGGGGGCAGCCCCAGCATTTT; CDR3aa: CASSEVAGAWGQPQHF
abundance: NA; j_gene: TRBJ2-7; d_gene: NA; v_gene: TRBV4-1; CDR3nt: TGCGCCAGCAGCCAAGTTAGATCCTACGAGCAGTACTTC; CDR3aa: CASSQVRSYEQYF
abundance: NA; j_gene: TRBJ2-7; d_gene: NA; v_gene: TRBV5-4; CDR3nt: TGTGCCAGCAGCTCACCCGGGACCACCTACGAGCAGTACTTC; CDR3aa: CASSSPGTTYEQYF
abundance: NA; j_gene: TRBJ1-4; d_gene: NA; v_gene: TRBV27; CDR3nt: TGTGCCAGCAGTTTATTTAGGTCTGGGGCAACTAATGAAAAACTGTTTTTT; CDR3aa: CASSLFRSGATNEKLFF
abundance: NA; j_gene: TRBJ2-3; d_gene: NA; v_gene: TRBV5-1; CDR3nt: TGCGCCAGCAGCCCCTCGAGTTTGGCAGATACGCAGTATTTT; CDR3aa: CASSPSSLADTQYF
abundance: NA; j_gene: TRBJ2-2; d_gene: NA; v_gene: TRBV13; CDR3nt: TGTGCCAGCAGCTCCGTTCTACAGGGATCCGGGGAGCTGTTTTTT; CDR3aa: CASSSVLQGSGELFF
abundance: NA; j_gene: TRBJ2-2; d_gene: NA; v_gene: TRBV28; CDR3nt: TGTGCCAGCAGTTTATTGCCAGGGGAGACCGGGGAGCTGTTTTTT; CDR3aa: CASSLLPGETGELFF
abundance: NA; j_gene: TRBJ1-1; d_gene: NA; v_gene: TRBV11-2; CDR3nt: TGTGCCAGCAGCTTAGGCGGTAGGACTGAAGCTTTCTTT; CDR3aa: CASSLGGRTEAFF
abundance: NA; j_gene: TRBJ2-2; d_gene: NA; v_gene: TRBV6-6; CDR3nt: TGTGCCAGCCTGGACAGAGCAAACTCGAACACCGGGGAGCCGTTTTTT; CDR3aa: CASLDRANSNTGEPFF
abundance: NA; j_gene: TRBJ2-7; d_gene: TRBD2; v_gene: TRBV4-2; CDR3nt: TGTGCCAGCAGCCAAGATGTGTCACGGGAGGGCTCCTACGAGCAGTACTTC; CDR3aa: CASSQDVSREGSYEQYF
abundance: NA; j_gene: TRBJ1-4; d_gene: NA; v_gene: TRBV10-3; CDR3nt: TGTGCCATCAGTGACACTTTCAGTAAACTTAATGAAAAACTGTTTTTT; CDR3aa: CAISDTFSKLNEKLFF
abundance: NA; j_gene: TRBJ1-2; d_gene: NA; v_gene: TRBV9; CDR3nt: TGTGCCAGCAGCGACATACTGAACTTC; CDR3aa: CASSDILNF
abundance: NA; j_gene: TRBJ2-1; d_gene: NA; v_gene: TRBV9; CDR3nt: TGTGCCAGCAGCGTAGCGGCAGACTACAATGAGCAGTTCTTC; CDR3aa: CASSVAADYNEQFF
abundance: NA; j_gene: TRBJ2-2; d_gene: TRBD2; v_gene: TRBV7-6; CDR3nt: TGTGCCAGCAGACTCTCCGGGCGGGAGGGGGACACCGGGGAGCTGTTTTTT; CDR3aa: CASRLSGREGDTGELFF
abundance: NA; j_gene: TRBJ2-3; d_gene: NA; v_gene: TRBV2; CDR3nt: TGTGCCAGGGAAGACTCGAAGACGCAGTATTTT; CDR3aa: CAREDSKTQYF
abundance: NA; j_gene: TRBJ2-7; d_gene: NA; v_gene: TRBV28; CDR3nt: TGTGCCAGCAACCACAGAGGGGGGGCCGGGGCTAGCGGATTCTCCTACGAGCAGTACTTC; CDR3aa: CASNHRGGAGASGFSYEQYF
abundance: NA; j_gene: TRBJ2-2; d_gene: NA; v_gene: TRBV29-1; CDR3nt: TGCAGCGTTGTAGCAACCGGGGAGCTGTTTTTT; CDR3aa: CSVVATGELFF
abundance: NA; j_gene: TRBJ2-2; d_gene: NA; v_gene: TRBV7-3; CDR3nt: TGTGCCAGCAGCGTCGGGGTCGGGAGAGGGACCGGGGAGCTGTTTTTT; CDR3aa: CASSVGVGRGTGELFF
abundance: NA; j_gene: TRBJ2-1; d_gene: TRBD2; v_gene: TRBV7-9; CDR3nt: TGTGCCAGCAGCTTCCCGGCGCCTAGCGGGACAGACAATGAGCAGTTCTTC; CDR3aa: CASSFPAPSGTDNEQFF
abundance: NA; j_gene: TRBJ2-1; d_gene: NA; v_gene: TRBV6-1; CDR3nt: TGTGCCAGCGGTTGGACGGTCTCCTACAATGAGCAGTTCTTC; CDR3aa: CASGWTVSYNEQFF
abundance: NA; j_gene: TRBJ1-1; d_gene: TRBD1; v_gene: TRBV19; CDR3nt: TGTGCCAGTAGTCCTAGTCCACCGGGACAGGACGAAGCTTTCTTT; CDR3aa: CASSPSPPGQDEAFF
abundance: NA; j_gene: TRBJ2-7; d_gene: NA; v_gene: TRBV28; CDR3nt: TGTGCCAGCAGTTTTCTCTCCTACGAGCAGTACTTC; CDR3aa: CASSFLSYEQYF
abundance: NA; j_gene: TRBJ1-3; d_gene: NA; v_gene: TRBV6-5; CDR3nt: TGTGCCAGCAGTTACTATGGAGGAAACACCATATATTTT; CDR3aa: CASSYYGGNTIYF
abundance: NA; j_gene: TRBJ2-4; d_gene: TRBD1; v_gene: TRBV19; CDR3nt: TGTGCCAGTAGCCGGGACAGGGACACCTCAGCCAAAAACATTCAGTACTTC; CDR3aa: CASSRDRDTSAKNIQYF
abundance: once; j_gene: TRBJ2-7; d_gene: TRBD1; v_gene: TRBV30; CDR3nt: TGTGCCTGGAGTCACGGACAGGGGTTGGACGAGCAGTACTTC; CDR3aa: CAWSHGQGLDEQYF
abundance: NA; j_gene: TRBJ1-2; d_gene: NA; v_gene: TRBV6-1; CDR3nt: TGTGCCAGCAGACCGGACAGCTATGGCTACACCTTC; CDR3aa: CASRPDSYGYTF
abundance: NA; j_gene: TRBJ2-3; d_gene: NA; v_gene: TRBV7-2; CDR3nt: TGTGCCAGCAGCTCTCTACTTTACTCGGAACCAGATACGCAGTATTTT; CDR3aa: CASSSLLYSEPDTQYF
abundance: NA; j_gene: TRBJ2-5; d_gene: NA; v_gene: TRBV28; CDR3nt: TGTGCCGCTCATGATGAGGAGACCCAGTACTTC; CDR3aa: CAAHDEETQYF
abundance: once; j_gene: TRBJ2-2; d_gene: TRBD1; v_gene: TRBV5-4; CDR3nt: TGTGCCAGCAGCTCCGGGACAGGGATTAACACCGGGGAGCTGTTTTTT; CDR3aa: CASSSGTGINTGELFF
abundance: once; j_gene: TRBJ1-5; d_gene: NA; v_gene: TRBV28; CDR3nt: TGTGCCAGCAGTAGTGGTAGGGATGGGTATCAGCCCCAGCATTTT; CDR3aa: CASSSGRDGYQPQHF
abundance: NA; j_gene: TRBJ2-7; d_gene: NA; v_gene: TRBV6-1; CDR3nt: TGTGCCAGCAGTTATCCCTCCTACGAGCAGTACTTC; CDR3aa: CASSYPSYEQYF
abundance: few; j_gene: TRBJ1-1; d_gene: NA; v_gene: TRBV7-9; CDR3nt: TGTGCCAGCAGCACGGGGGGCCTGGGTGAAGCTTTCTTT; CDR3aa: CASSTGGLGEAFF
abundance: NA; j_gene: TRBJ1-2; d_gene: NA; v_gene: TRBV29-1; CDR3nt: TGCAGCGCCTCCGGGGGAGGGGGCTATGGCTACACCTTC; CDR3aa: CSASGGGGYGYTF
abundance: NA; j_gene: TRBJ2-7; d_gene: TRBD1; v_gene: TRBV9; CDR3nt: TGTGCCAGCAGCGTAACGGGACAGCTGTACGAGCAGTACTTC; CDR3aa: CASSVTGQLYEQYF
abundance: NA; j_gene: TRBJ1-2; d_gene: NA; v_gene: TRBV9; CDR3nt: TGTGCCAGCAGCGTAGCGTACAGGACGAGTGCTGGCTACACCTTC; CDR3aa: CASSVAYRTSAGYTF
abundance: once; j_gene: TRBJ1-3; d_gene: NA; v_gene: TRBV9; CDR3nt: TGTGCCAGCAGCCCCCGGACCGACAAGAATGGAAACACCATATATTTT; CDR3aa: CASSPRTDKNGNTIYF
abundance: NA; j_gene: TRBJ1-1; d_gene: NA; v_gene: TRBV7-3; CDR3nt: TGTGCCAGCAGCTACTCTAGTTACACTGAAGCTTTCTTT; CDR3aa: CASSYSSYTEAFF
abundance: NA; j_gene: TRBJ2-2; d_gene: TRBD1; v_gene: TRBV19; CDR3nt: TGTGCCAGTAGTCCAAGACAGGGGGCAAGCACCGGGGAGCTGTTTTTT; CDR3aa: CASSPRQGASTGELFF
abundance: NA; j_gene: TRBJ2-1; d_gene: NA; v_gene: TRBV18; CDR3nt: TGTGCCAGCTCCAACGGAAGGGTGGGTGAGCAGTTCTTC; CDR3aa: CASSNGRVGEQFF
abundance: NA; j_gene: TRBJ2-7; d_gene: NA; v_gene: TRBV28; CDR3nt: TGTGCCACCAAGGCAGGTGCCTACGAGCAGTACTTC; CDR3aa: CATKAGAYEQYF
abundance: NA; j_gene: TRBJ2-7; d_gene: TRBD2; v_gene: TRBV4-1; CDR3nt: TGCGCCAGCAGCCAACCGGGACTAGCGGTTTACGAGCAGTACTTC; CDR3aa: CASSQPGLAVYEQYF
abundance: NA; j_gene: TRBJ1-1; d_gene: NA; v_gene: TRBV12-5; CDR3nt: TGTGCTAGTGGTTTGGTAAAGGGGGGGAAGACTGAAGCTTTCTTT; CDR3aa: CASGLVKGGKTEAFF
abundance: NA; j_gene: TRBJ1-2; d_gene: NA; v_gene: TRBV2; CDR3nt: TGTGCCAGCAGTGACCCGGACAGCTATGGCTACACCTTC; CDR3aa: CASSDPDSYGYTF
abundance: NA; j_gene: TRBJ1-5; d_gene: TRBD1; v_gene: TRBV19; CDR3nt: TGTGCCAGTAGTATAGGTAGACAGGGTTATCAGCCCCAGCATTTT; CDR3aa: CASSIGRQGYQPQHF
abundance: NA; j_gene: TRBJ2-6; d_gene: NA; v_gene: TRBV9; CDR3nt: TGTGCCAGCAGCGTCCCCAGGGACAACTCTGGGGCCAACGTCCTGACTTTC; CDR3aa: CASSVPRDNSGANVLTF
abundance: once; j_gene: TRBJ2-3; d_gene: NA; v_gene: TRBV7-9; CDR3nt: TGTGCCAGCAGCTTAGCCCCCCGTGATACGCAGTATTTT; CDR3aa: CASSLAPRDTQYF
abundance: NA; j_gene: TRBJ1-3; d_gene: NA; v_gene: TRBV30; CDR3nt: TGTGCCTGGAGCGCAGAATCGATCGCCTCTGGAAACACCATATATTTT; CDR3aa: CAWSAESIASGNTIYF
abundance: NA; j_gene: TRBJ2-5; d_gene: NA; v_gene: TRBV6-5; CDR3nt: TGTGCCAGCAGTTCAAGAGACAGCATACAAGAGACCCAGTACTTC; CDR3aa: CASSSRDSIQETQYF
abundance: NA; j_gene: TRBJ1-1; d_gene: TRBD1; v_gene: TRBV5-4; CDR3nt: TGTGCCAGCAGCTTGGCCTCGGGACAGGGTTTGGACACTGAAGCTTTCTTT; CDR3aa: CASSLASGQGLDTEAFF
abundance: NA; j_gene: TRBJ1-5; d_gene: TRBD1; v_gene: TRBV2; CDR3nt: TGTGCCATTATTACCGGGACAGGGTCACCTTACAATCAGCCCCAGCATTTT; CDR3aa: CAIITGTGSPYNQPQHF